These 23 T cell receptor beta chains were all obtained from the same sample, sequenced in a study of Tregs in tolerant kidney transplant recipients. TCRdb's copy holds only in-frame clones and misses some; the assay was immunoSEQ multiplex PCR. Of roughly 4,900 clones in the sample, around two fifths were seen once. No antigen has been assigned to these receptors. The material sequenced was CD8+ T cells from blood cultured with allogeneic cells. Receptor source: a human donor in good health.

This clone was found once. This chain links TRBV11-2 with TRBJ2-2; perhaps TRBD1 as D (5 bases). The length of the CDR3 is 14 residues. V lost 2 bases to trimming and J lost 8 bases, with 12 bases between them. In germline, CDR1 is SGHAT, CDR2 FQNNGV. CDR3 amino acids: CASSLFLGPGELFF. Written as DNA, the CDR3 is TGTGCCAGCAGCTTATTCTTGGGGCCGGGGGAGCTGTTTTTT.

The rearrangement uses TRBV5-3 and TRBJ2-7; no clear D gene. TRBV5-3 is sorted into the ORF group, with uncertain function. The CDR3 consists of 12 residues. V shed 8 bases and J shed 5 bases, with 14 bases lying between them. The CDR3 sequence: CASSLGWDEQYF. CDR3 DNA sequence: TGTGCCAGCAGCCTGGGGTGGGACGAGCAGTACTTC.

The sample holds one count of this clone. The chain employs TRBV7-9 and TRBJ1-2, with D possibly TRBD1 on 5 matching bases. The CDR3 extends over 15 amino acids. Trimming shortened V by 4 bases and J by 2 bases, and 14 bases separated the two germline ends. Per germline, CDR1 SEHNR and CDR2 FQNEAQ (reference sequence). The CDR3 DNA is TGTGCCAGCAGCTCGTGGGACCGGAGAAACTATGGCTACACCTTC. It translates to CASSSWDRRNYGYTF.

Judged by abundance, this clone is large. The chain is built from TRBV29-1 and TRBJ2-7; TRBD1 might be the D (5 bases). CDR3 length: 12 amino acids. Germline CDR1 is SQVTM and CDR2 is ANQGSEA. V was clipped by 1 base and J by 5 bases, with 9 bases between them. CDR3 DNA: TGCAGCGTTGAAGGGGGCTTGAACGAGCAGTACTTC. Translating it yields CSVEGGLNEQYF.

This clone is medium-sized within its sample. The gene calls are TRBV7-9 and TRBJ2-1; D gene ambiguous. The CDR3 extends over 13 amino acids. Trimming removed 2 bases at V and 6 bases at J, with 8 bases between. The germline V gene has CDR1 SEHNR and CDR2 FQNEAQ (reference sequence). The CDR3 DNA follows: TGTGCCAGCAGCTTACTGCAGAGCAATGAGCAGTTCTTC. Residues: CASSLLQSNEQFF.

In regard to this clone: The junction does not match germline at one end; this may be a read error. The J gene is TRBJ2-7, the V gene TRBV5-5; 7 bases are shared with TRBD2. Germline CDR1 and CDR2: SGHKS and YYEKEE (reference sequence). This CDR3 spans 14 amino acids. The CDR3: CASSPRTGGYEQYF. CDR3 bases: TGCGCCAGCAGCCCAAGAACGGGAGGCTACGAGCAGTACTTC.

This chain connects TRBV6-5 to TRBJ2-1; possible D gene TRBD2, 5 bases. The V end lost 5 bases, the J end lost 9 bases, and 17 bases lay between the germline ends. Germline CDR1 is MNHEY and CDR2 is SVGAGI. CDR3 length: 14 residues. The CDR3 nucleotides read TGTGCCAGCAGTCCCCTCCTTCCGGGATTTGAGCAGTTCTTC. Amino acid sequence: CASSPLLPGFEQFF.

This clone came up once. The chain carries TRBV7-4 and TRBJ2-5, with 9 bases identical to TRBD2. V gave up 5 bases and J gave up 4 bases; unmatched junction bases: 8. The CDR3 sequence is 15 residues long. Germline V gives CDR1 SGHVT, CDR2 SQSDAQ. The CDR3 here is CASSKAGGDAETQYF. The CDR3, as DNA: TGTGCCAGCAGCAAAGCGGGAGGCGATGCAGAGACCCAGTACTTC.

This clone has only a few counts. This chain joins TRBV7-3 and TRBJ2-2; no clear D gene. Per germline, CDR1 SGHTA and CDR2 FQGTGA. With 2 bases removed from V and 0 bases from J, the gap between germline ends came to 10 bases. There are 16 residues in the CDR3. CDR3 loop: CASSLEAAANTGELFF. CDR3 DNA sequence: TGTGCCAGCAGCTTAGAAGCAGCTGCGAACACCGGGGAGCTGTTTTTT. The complete variable domain, with remaining parts taken from reference TRBV7-3 and TRBJ2-2, reads GAGVSQTPSNKVTEKGKYVELRCDPISGHTALYWYRQSLGQGPEFLIYFQGTGAADDSGLPNDRFFAVRPEGSVSTLKIQRTERGDSAVYLCASSLEAAANTGELFFGEGSRLTVL.

The chain couples TRBV21-1 to TRBJ2-6; the D call of TRBD2 is as the table states it, not checked on the DNA. TRBV21-1 is recorded as a pseudogene. This CDR3 is 15 amino acids long. CDR3 bases: TGTGCCAGCCAGCGGGGGCGCGGTGGGGCCAACGTCCTGACTTTC. Amino acid sequence: CASQRGRGGANVLTF.

The chain couples TRBV5-5 to TRBJ2-7; D call uncertain. The V and J ends lost 0 bases and 6 bases respectively, with 10 bases between them. The CDR3 is 13 residues long. CDR1 and CDR2 (germline): SGHKS, YYEKEE (reference sequence). As DNA, the CDR3 is TGTGCCAGCAGCTTGGGGGGTGCTCGCGAGCAGTACTTC. It encodes CASSLGGAREQYF.

V gene TRBV4-1 combines with J gene TRBJ2-7, with D possibly matching TRBD2 (5 bases). Deletions cut 6 bases from V and 4 bases from J, with 16 bases between. Germline-derived CDR1 and CDR2 are MGHRA and YSYEKL. CDR3 length equals 14 residues. CDR3 nucleotides: TGCGCCAGCAGTCGACTAATCGGACGATACGAGCAGTACTTC. It yields the protein CASSRLIGRYEQYF.

A single count supports this clone. The chain uses TRBV5-8 and TRBJ1-5; D unclear. V was pared by 4 bases and J by 0 bases, with 8 bases between. The CDR3 sequence is 14 residues long. Germline V lookup: CDR1 SGHTS, CDR2 YDEGEE. The CDR3 bases are TGTGCCAGCAGCCCACGGTATAGCAATCAGCCCCAGCATTTT. Residues: CASSPRYSNQPQHF.

This clone ranks as medium-sized (0.01 to 0.1%). This chain connects TRBV4-1 to TRBJ2-2; 12 nucleotides line up with TRBD2. The junction had 11 bases not matched to a gene; V was cut back by 6 bases and J by 9 bases. This CDR3 comprises 16 residues. Per the germline V gene, CDR1 is MGHRA and CDR2 is YSYEKL. The CDR3 region is CASRRTGTSGSRELFF. The CDR3, as DNA: TGCGCCAGCAGACGAACCGGGACTAGCGGGTCCCGGGAGCTGTTTTTT.

This clone was found a few times. The gene calls are TRBV6-5 and TRBJ2-6, with D perhaps matching TRBD1 (5 bases). V dropped 7 bases and J dropped 4 bases, with 14 bases sitting between them. From germline, CDR1 is MNHEY and CDR2 SVGAGI. The CDR3 runs 15 residues. CDR3 DNA: TGTGCCAGCATAACCTCAGGGTTCGGGGCCAACGTCCTGACTTTC. Its protein is CASITSGFGANVLTF.

In its sample, this clone is medium-sized (0.01 to 0.1%). The CDR3 nucleotides read TGTGCCACAGAAGCGGTGAACACTGAAGCTTTCTTT. It codes for CATEAVNTEAFF. This chain joins TRBV5-4 and TRBJ1-1; the D is unclear. V was shortened by 9 bases and J by 0 bases, with 9 bases between the two germline ends. The CDR3 loop spans 12 amino acids. Germline CDR1 and CDR2: SGHNT and YYREEE (reference sequence). The full variable domain, in which reference TRBV5-4 and TRBJ1-1 provide the parts outside the CDR3, is ETGVTQSPTHLIKTRGQQVTLRCSSQSGHNTVSWYQQALGQGPQFIFQYYREEENGRGNFPPRFSGLQFPNYSSELNVNALELDDSALYLCATEAVNTEAFFGQGTRLTVV.

This clone rates as medium-sized. V usage is TRBV15 and J usage is TRBJ2-1, with 7 bases aligning to TRBD1. The CDR3 is 17 residues long. V lost 2 bases and J lost 5; bases outside the gene matches: 12. CDR1 is LNHNV, CDR2 YYDKDF, per germline (reference sequence). The CDR3 reads CATSRKTLGQPDNEQFF. CDR3 sequence (DNA): TGTGCCACCAGCAGAAAAACCTTGGGACAGCCTGACAATGAGCAGTTCTTC. Combining the CDR3 with reference TRBV15 and TRBJ2-1 gives the whole variable domain DAMVIQNPRYQVTQFGKPVTLSCSQTLNHNVMYWYQQKSSQAPKLLFHYYDKDFNNEADTPDNFQSRRPNTSFCFLDIRSPGLGDTAMYLCATSRKTLGQPDNEQFFGPGTRLTVL.

This clone was counted a few times. The genes are TRBV4-3 and TRBJ1-1; 12 positions match TRBD1. The V gene end was trimmed by 6 bases and the J gene end by 5 bases; junction bases not matched to a gene: 4. Germline CDR1 LGHNA, CDR2 YSLEER. There are 14 residues in the CDR3. CDR3 sequence reads: CASRGQGAETEAFF. CDR3 nucleotide sequence: TGCGCCAGCAGGGGACAGGGGGCAGAAACTGAAGCTTTCTTT.

This chain joins TRBV10-3 and TRBJ2-5; 9 bases are a match to TRBD2. The end of the DNA is better explained by TRBJ2-7, so the J call may be wrong. This CDR3 comprises 14 residues. The V gene's germline CDR1 is ENHRY and CDR2 SYGVKD. The CDR3 sequence: CAPGKREEFYEQYF. In nucleotides, the CDR3 is TGTGCCCCCGGGAAGCGGGAGGAATTCTACGAGCAGTACTTC.

With respect to this clone: One end of the junction is discordant with germline, which a read error may explain. Other DNA sequences in the same sample also yield this CDR3. The chain employs TRBV9 and TRBJ2-2; weak D call: TRBD1 (7 bases). CDR1 and CDR2 from the germline V gene are SGDLS and YYNGEE. There are 16 residues in the CDR3. This CDR3 is CASSVYGQEGSGELFF. The CDR3, as DNA: TGCGCCAGCAGCGTATACGGACAGGAGGGATCCGGGGAGCTGTTTTTT.

As concerns this clone: Other DNA sequences in this specimen translate into the identical CDR3. The chain couples TRBV5-1 to TRBJ1-1; TRBD1 agrees at 9 bases. Trimming at V came to 4 bases and at J to 8 bases, leaving 12 bases not matched to a gene. CDR1 is SGHRS, CDR2 YFSETQ, per germline. The CDR3 totals 15 residues. Here the CDR3 reads CASSRDRARETEAFF. The CDR3 coding sequence is TGCGCCAGCAGCCGGGACAGGGCCAGGGAAACCGAAGCTTTCTTT.

This clone counts as medium-sized. The chain recombines TRBV10-3 with TRBJ2-7; D is unresolved. Between the trimmed V and J ends, which lost 0 bases and 3 bases, there was a span of 9 bases. Germline-derived CDR1 and CDR2 are ENHRY and SYGVKD. CDR3 length equals 14 residues. The CDR3 sequence is CAISESGSRYEQYF. CDR3 in DNA: TGTGCCATCAGTGAGTCGGGAAGCCGCTACGAGCAGTACTTC.

This chain joins TRBV5-6 and TRBJ1-6; 7 bases agree with TRBD1. Trimming removed 2 bases from V and 8 bases from J; junction bases left unmatched: 10. Germline V gene lookup returns CDR1 SGHDT and CDR2 YYEEEE. CDR3 size: 16 residues. The CDR3: CASSLGGGGAYSPLHF. CDR3 bases: TGTGCCAGCAGCTTAGGTGGAGGGGGCGCGTATTCACCCCTCCACTTT.